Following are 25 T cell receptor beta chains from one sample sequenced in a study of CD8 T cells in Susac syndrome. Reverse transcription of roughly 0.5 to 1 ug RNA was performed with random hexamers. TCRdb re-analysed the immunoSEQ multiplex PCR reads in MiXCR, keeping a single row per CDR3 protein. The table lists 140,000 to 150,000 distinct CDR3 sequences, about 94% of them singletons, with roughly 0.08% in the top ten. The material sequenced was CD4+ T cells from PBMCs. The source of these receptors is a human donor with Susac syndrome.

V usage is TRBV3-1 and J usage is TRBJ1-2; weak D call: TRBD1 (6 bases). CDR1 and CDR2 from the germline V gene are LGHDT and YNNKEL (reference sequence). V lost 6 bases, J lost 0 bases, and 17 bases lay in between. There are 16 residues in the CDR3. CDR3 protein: CASRGGAGQTNYGYTF. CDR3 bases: TGTGCCAGCAGAGGGGGGGCCGGACAAACTAACTATGGCTACACCTTC.

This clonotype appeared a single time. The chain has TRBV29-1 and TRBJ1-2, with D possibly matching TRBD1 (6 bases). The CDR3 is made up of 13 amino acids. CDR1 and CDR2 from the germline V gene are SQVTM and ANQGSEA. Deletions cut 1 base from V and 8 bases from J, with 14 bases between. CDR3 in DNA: TGCAGCGTTGAAGGGGGGCAGGGTCGGGGCTACACCTTC. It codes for CSVEGGQGRGYTF.

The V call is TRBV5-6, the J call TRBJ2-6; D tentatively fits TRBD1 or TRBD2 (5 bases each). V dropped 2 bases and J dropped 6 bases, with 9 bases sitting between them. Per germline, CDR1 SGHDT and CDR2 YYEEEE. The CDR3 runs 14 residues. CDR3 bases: TGTGCCAGCAGCTTCCCCGGGACGGCCAACGTCCTGACTTTC. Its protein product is CASSFPGTANVLTF.

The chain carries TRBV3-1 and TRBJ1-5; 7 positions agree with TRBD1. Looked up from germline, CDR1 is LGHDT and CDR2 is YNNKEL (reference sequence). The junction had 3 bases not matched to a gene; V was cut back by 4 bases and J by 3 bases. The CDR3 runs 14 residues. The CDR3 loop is CASSPGGPNQPQHF. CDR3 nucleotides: TGTGCCAGCAGCCCAGGGGGACCCAATCAGCCCCAGCATTTT.

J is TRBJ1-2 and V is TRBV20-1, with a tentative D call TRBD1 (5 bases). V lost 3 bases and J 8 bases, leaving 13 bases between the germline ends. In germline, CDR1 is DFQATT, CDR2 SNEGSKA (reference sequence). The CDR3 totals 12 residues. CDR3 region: CSASESGGGYTF. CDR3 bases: TGCAGTGCTAGCGAGTCGGGGGGAGGCTACACCTTC.

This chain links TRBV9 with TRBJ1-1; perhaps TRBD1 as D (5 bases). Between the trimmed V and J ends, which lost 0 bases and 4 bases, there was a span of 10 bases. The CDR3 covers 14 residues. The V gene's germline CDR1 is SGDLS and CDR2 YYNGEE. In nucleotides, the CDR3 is TGTGCCAGCAGCGTAGGAGTGGGGGTCACTGAAGCTTTCTTT. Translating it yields CASSVGVGVTEAFF.

The CDR3 coding sequence is TGTGCCAGCAGGATACAGACGTACACTGAAGCTTTCTTT. It specifies CASRIQTYTEAFF. The chain is built from TRBV14 and TRBJ1-1; D unresolved. CDR1 is SGHDN and CDR2 is FVKESK in the germline V gene. The CDR3 consists of 13 residues. Trimming removed 6 bases at V and 3 bases at J, with 11 bases between.

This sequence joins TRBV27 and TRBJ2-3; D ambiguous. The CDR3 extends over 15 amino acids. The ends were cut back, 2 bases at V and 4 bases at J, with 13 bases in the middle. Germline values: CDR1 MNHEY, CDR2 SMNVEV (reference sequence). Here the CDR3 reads CASSLVPGGADTQYF. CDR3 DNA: TGTGCCAGCAGTTTAGTCCCAGGCGGTGCAGATACGCAGTATTTT.

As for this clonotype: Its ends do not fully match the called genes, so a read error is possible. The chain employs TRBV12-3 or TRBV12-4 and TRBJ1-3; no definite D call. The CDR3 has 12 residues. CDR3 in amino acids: CASRISENTIYF. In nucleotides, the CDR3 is TGTGCCAGCAGAATCTCTGAAAACACCATATATTTT.

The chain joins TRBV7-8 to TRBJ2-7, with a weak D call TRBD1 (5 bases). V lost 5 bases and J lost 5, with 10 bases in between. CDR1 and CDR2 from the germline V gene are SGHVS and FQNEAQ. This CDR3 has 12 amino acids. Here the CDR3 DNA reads TGTGCCAGCAGCCCCAGGGCCCACGAGCAGTACTTC. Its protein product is CASSPRAHEQYF.

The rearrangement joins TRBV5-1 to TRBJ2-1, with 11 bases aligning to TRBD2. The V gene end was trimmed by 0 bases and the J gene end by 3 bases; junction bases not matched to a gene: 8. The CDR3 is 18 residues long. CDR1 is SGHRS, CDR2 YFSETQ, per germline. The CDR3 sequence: CASSLDGSSGGRYNEQFF. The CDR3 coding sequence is TGCGCCAGCAGCTTGGACGGCTCTAGCGGGGGGCGCTACAATGAGCAGTTCTTC. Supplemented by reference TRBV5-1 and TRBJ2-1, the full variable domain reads KAGVTQTPRYLIKTRGQQVTLSCSPISGHRSVSWYQQTPGQGLQFLFEYFSETQRNKGNFPGRFSGRQFSNSRSEMNVSTLELGDSALYLCASSLDGSSGGRYNEQFFGPGTRLTVL.

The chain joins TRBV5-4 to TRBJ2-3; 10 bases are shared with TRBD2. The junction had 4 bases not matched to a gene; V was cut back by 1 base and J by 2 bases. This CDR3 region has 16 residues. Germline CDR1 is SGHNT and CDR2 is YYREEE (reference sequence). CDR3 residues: CASSLLLAGVTDTQYF. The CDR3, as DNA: TGTGCCAGCAGCTTGCTCCTAGCGGGGGTCACAGATACGCAGTATTTT. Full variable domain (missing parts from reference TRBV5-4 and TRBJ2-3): ETGVTQSPTHLIKTRGQQVTLRCSSQSGHNTVSWYQQALGQGPQFIFQYYREEENGRGNFPPRFSGLQFPNYSSELNVNALELDDSALYLCASSLLLAGVTDTQYFGPGTRLTVL.

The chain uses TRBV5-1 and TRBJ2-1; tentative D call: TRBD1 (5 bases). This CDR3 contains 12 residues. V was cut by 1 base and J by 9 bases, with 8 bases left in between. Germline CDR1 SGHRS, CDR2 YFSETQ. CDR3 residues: CASSLQGGEQFF. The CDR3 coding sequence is TGCGCCAGCAGCTTGCAGGGTGGTGAGCAGTTCTTC. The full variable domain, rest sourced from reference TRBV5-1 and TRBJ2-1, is KAGVTQTPRYLIKTRGQQVTLSCSPISGHRSVSWYQQTPGQGLQFLFEYFSETQRNKGNFPGRFSGRQFSNSRSEMNVSTLELGDSALYLCASSLQGGEQFFGPGTRLTVL.

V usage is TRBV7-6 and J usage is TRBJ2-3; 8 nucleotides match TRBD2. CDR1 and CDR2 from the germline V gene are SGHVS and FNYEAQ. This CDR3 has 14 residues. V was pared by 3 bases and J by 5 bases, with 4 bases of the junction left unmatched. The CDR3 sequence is CASSFSGGVDTQYF. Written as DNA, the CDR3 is TGTGCCAGCAGCTTCAGCGGGGGCGTAGATACGCAGTATTTT.

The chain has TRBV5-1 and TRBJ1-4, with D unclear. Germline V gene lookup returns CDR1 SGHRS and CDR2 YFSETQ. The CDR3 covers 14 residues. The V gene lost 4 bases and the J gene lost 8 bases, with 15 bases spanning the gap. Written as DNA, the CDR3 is TGCGCCAGCAGCCTAGAGGCCAGAGGAGAAAAACTGTTTTTT. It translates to CASSLEARGEKLFF.

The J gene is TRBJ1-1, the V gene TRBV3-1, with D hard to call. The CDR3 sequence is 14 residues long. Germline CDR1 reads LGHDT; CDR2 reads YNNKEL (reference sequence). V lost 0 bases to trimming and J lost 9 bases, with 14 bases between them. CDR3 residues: CASSQDPGRLKAFF. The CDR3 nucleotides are TGTGCCAGCAGCCAAGACCCAGGACGGCTTAAAGCTTTCTTT.

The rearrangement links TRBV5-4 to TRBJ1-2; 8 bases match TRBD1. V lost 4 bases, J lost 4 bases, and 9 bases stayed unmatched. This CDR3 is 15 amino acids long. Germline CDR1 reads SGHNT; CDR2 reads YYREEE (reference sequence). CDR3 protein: CASSPTGDGFYGYTF. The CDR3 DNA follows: TGTGCCAGCAGCCCGACAGGGGACGGATTCTATGGCTACACCTTC. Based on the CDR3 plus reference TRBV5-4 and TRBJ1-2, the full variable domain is ETGVTQSPTHLIKTRGQQVTLRCSSQSGHNTVSWYQQALGQGPQFIFQYYREEENGRGNFPPRFSGLQFPNYSSELNVNALELDDSALYLCASSPTGDGFYGYTFGSGTRLTVV.

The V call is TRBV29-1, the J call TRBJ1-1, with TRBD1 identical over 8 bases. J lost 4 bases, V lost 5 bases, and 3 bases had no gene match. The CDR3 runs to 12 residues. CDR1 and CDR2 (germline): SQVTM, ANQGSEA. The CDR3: CSVTDRATEAFF. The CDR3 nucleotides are TGCAGCGTTACGGACAGGGCCACTGAAGCTTTCTTT.

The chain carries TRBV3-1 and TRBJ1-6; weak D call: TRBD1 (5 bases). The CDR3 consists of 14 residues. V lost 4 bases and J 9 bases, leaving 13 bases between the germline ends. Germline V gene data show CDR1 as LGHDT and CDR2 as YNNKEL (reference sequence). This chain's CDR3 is CASSPSRVGSPLHF. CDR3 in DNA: TGTGCCAGCAGCCCGAGCAGGGTTGGTTCACCCCTCCACTTT.

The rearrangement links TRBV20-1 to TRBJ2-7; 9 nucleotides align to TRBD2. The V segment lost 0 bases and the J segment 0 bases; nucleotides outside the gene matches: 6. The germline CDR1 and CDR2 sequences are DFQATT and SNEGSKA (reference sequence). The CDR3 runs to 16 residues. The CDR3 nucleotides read TGCAGTGCTAGAGATCGGGCGACTAGCGGCTCCTACGAGCAGTACTTC. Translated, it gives CSARDRATSGSYEQYF.

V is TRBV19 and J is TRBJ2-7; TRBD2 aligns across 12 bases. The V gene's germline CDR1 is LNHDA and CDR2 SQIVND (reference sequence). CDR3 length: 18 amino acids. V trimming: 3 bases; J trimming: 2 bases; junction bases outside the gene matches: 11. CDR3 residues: CASSMTTSGSSIPYEQYF. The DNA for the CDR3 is TGTGCCAGTAGTATGACGACTAGCGGGAGCTCCATTCCCTACGAGCAGTACTTC. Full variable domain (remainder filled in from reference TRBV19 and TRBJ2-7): DGGITQSPKYLFRKEGQNVTLSCEQNLNHDAMYWYRQDPGQGLRLIYYSQIVNDFQKGDIAEGYSVSREKKESFPLTVTSAQKNPTAFYLCASSMTTSGSSIPYEQYFGPGTRLTVT.

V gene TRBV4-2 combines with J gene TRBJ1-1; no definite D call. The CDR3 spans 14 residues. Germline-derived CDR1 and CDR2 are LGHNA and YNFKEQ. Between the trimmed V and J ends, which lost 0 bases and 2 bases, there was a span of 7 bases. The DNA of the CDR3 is TGTGCCAGCAGCCAAGATTCCAGCAACACTGAAGCTTTCTTT. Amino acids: CASSQDSSNTEAFF.

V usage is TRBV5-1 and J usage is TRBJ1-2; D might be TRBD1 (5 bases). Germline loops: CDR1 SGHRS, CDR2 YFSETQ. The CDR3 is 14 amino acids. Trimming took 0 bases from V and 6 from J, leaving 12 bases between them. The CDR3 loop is CASSLVGLVDGYTF. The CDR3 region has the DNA TGCGCCAGCAGCTTGGTGGGGCTAGTGGATGGCTACACCTTC.

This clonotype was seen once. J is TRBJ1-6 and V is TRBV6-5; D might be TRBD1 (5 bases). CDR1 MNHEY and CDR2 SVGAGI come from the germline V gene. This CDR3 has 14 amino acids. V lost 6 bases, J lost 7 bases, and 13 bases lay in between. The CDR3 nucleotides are TGTGCCAGCAGGACGCAAGGGGTGAATTCACCCCTCCACTTT. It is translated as CASRTQGVNSPLHF.

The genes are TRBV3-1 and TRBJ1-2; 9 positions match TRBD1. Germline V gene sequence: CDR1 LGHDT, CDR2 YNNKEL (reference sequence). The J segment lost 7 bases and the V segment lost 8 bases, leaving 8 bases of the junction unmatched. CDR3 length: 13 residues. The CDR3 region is CASRSDRGSGYTF. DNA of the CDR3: TGTGCCAGCCGCTCGGACAGGGGAAGTGGCTACACCTTC.